This TCR beta chain was identified during a study of cytomegalovirus exposure and HLA in healthy donors. Overall study findings and caveats: HLA alleles showed associations with fewer than 20,000 TCR beta sequences in a later analysis, at a 0.05 false discovery rate. Most subjects' HLA-A and HLA-B alleles were reportedly predicted from TCR beta sequences. TRBV6-2, TRBV6-3 and other indistinguishable V segments were excluded. High sensitivity and specificity were reportedly achieved when the classifier diagnosed cytomegalovirus status.

Germline assignment: CDR1 LNHNV and CDR2 YYDKDF (reference sequence). The CDR3 loop spans 12 amino acids. V dropped 3 bases and J dropped 5 bases, with 7 bases sitting between them. Both 60 Vbeta primers and 13 Jbeta primers went into the PCR. Profiling relied on immunoSEQ multiplex PCR, and the TCRdb table lists in-frame clones only, not all of them. This table has 50,000 to 65,000 clones, approximately 71% appearing once. Notes on this clone: Its antigen is unknown.

The sequence came from a man in his forties or fifties in good health and CMV-seropositive. The sample taken for sequencing was PBMCs. The chain combines TRBV15 with TRBJ1-2; D perhaps matches TRBD1 (6 bases). CDR3 nucleotides: TGTGCCACCAGCAGTCAGGGGTATGGCTACACCTTC. Its protein is CATSSQGYGYTF.